Presented here are 19 T cell receptor beta chains from one specimen sequenced in a study of blood T cell repertoires in COVID-19. Sequencing was performed with immunoSEQ multiplex PCR; in TCRdb, only in-frame clones are kept and a portion is missing. The profile shows nearly 250,000 clones, 86% of them singletons. Sequenced: PBMCs or T cells enriched from blood (not recorded which). All receptors come from a woman between 45 and 65 years old who had recovered from COVID-19.

The V gene is TRBV3-1 (or the pseudogene TRBV3-2), the J gene TRBJ2-1; tentatively, D is TRBD2 (7 bases). The CDR3 length is 20 residues. Germline lookup yields CDR1 LGHDT and CDR2 YNNKEL (reference sequence). Trimming stripped 5 bases from V and 1 base from J, with 27 bases between. CDR3: CASSSRVEFGGGPSYNEQFF. CDR3 in DNA: TGTGCCAGCAGCTCCCGAGTTGAGTTCGGCGGGGGCCCTTCCTACAATGAGCAGTTCTTC.

The chain employs TRBV6-5 and TRBJ1-6, with 7 bases identical to TRBD1. The V and J ends lost 2 bases and 9 bases, in that order; junction bases with no gene match: 7. This CDR3 has 15 residues. Germline lookup yields CDR1 MNHEY and CDR2 SVGAGI. CDR3 sequence (DNA): TGTGCCAGCAGTTACGCGGAAGGGGGCAGTTCACCCCTCCACTTT. Translated: CASSYAEGGSSPLHF.

The CDR3 is CASSTLEAHTEAFF. The CDR3 DNA sequence: TGTGCCAGCAGCACCCTCGAGGCTCACACTGAAGCTTTCTTT. This sequence joins TRBV3-1 (or the pseudogene TRBV3-2) and TRBJ1-1; D not resolved. The CDR3 totals 14 residues. The V and J ends lost 5 bases and 3 bases respectively, with 13 bases between them. Germline V gene lookup returns CDR1 LGHDT and CDR2 YNNKEL (reference sequence).

The V gene is TRBV7-2, the J gene TRBJ2-5; TRBD2 aligns across 7 bases. CDR1 and CDR2 from the germline V gene are SGHTA and FQGNSA. V was pared by 6 bases and J by 4 bases, with 23 bases of the junction left unmatched. This CDR3 is 19 amino acids long. CDR3 DNA: TGTGCCAGCAGTCCTAGTTTCGGGCTAGCGGAGTTGGAGAGAGAGACCCAGTACTTC. This sequence encodes CASSPSFGLAELERETQYF.

A few counts support this clone. This rearrangement joins TRBV4-3 to TRBJ1-1, with D possibly matching TRBD1 (5 bases). The CDR3 extends over 14 amino acids. Germline CDR1 is LGHNA and CDR2 is YSLEER. Trimming removed 1 base at V and 4 bases at J, with 10 bases between. CDR3 sequence: CASSQVGARTEAFF. CDR3 coding DNA: TGCGCCAGCAGCCAAGTTGGGGCCCGCACTGAAGCTTTCTTT.

The chain uses TRBV6-5 and TRBJ2-5; 11 bases match TRBD1. There are 15 residues in the CDR3. V was pared by 6 bases and J by 7 bases, with 10 bases of the junction left unmatched. Germline CDR1 MNHEY, CDR2 SVGAGI. CDR3 sequence (DNA): TGTGCCAGCAGACCCGGGGACAGGGGGTCGGGGACCCAGTACTTC. It specifies CASRPGDRGSGTQYF.

This clone has more than one count but fewer than ten. The chain combines TRBV5-6 with TRBJ2-3, with 8 bases fitting TRBD1. Trimming at V came to 0 bases and at J to 2 bases, leaving 8 bases not matched to a gene. The CDR3 covers 17 residues. Germline V CDR1 and CDR2: SGHDT, YYEEEE. CDR3 sequence reads: CASSLDRGSDFTDTQYF. The CDR3 bases are TGTGCCAGCAGCTTGGACAGGGGGTCGGACTTCACAGATACGCAGTATTTT.

The chain has TRBV3-1 (or the pseudogene TRBV3-2) and TRBJ2-2; D unclear. CDR1 and CDR2 (germline): LGHDT, YNNKEL (reference sequence). The CDR3 contains 14 residues. Trimming pared 0 bases from V and 5 bases from J, leaving 7 bases between. The CDR3 DNA reads as TGTGCCAGCAGCCAAGATCGGTTAACCGGGGAGCTGTTTTTT. This sequence encodes CASSQDRLTGELFF.

The gene calls are TRBV7-8 and TRBJ1-3; TRBD1 agrees at 12 bases. Per the germline V gene, CDR1 is SGHVS and CDR2 is FQNEAQ. V shed 3 bases, J shed 2 bases, and the junction held 2 bases outside the gene matches. The CDR3 covers 16 residues. CDR3 protein: CASSLGQGATGNTIYF. The CDR3 region has the DNA TGTGCCAGCAGCTTGGGACAGGGGGCAACTGGAAACACCATATATTTT.

The chain's CDR3 is CASSTGTTNTEAFF. The CDR3 DNA follows: TGTGCCAGCAGCACCGGGACAACGAACACTGAAGCTTTCTTT. The chain combines TRBV9 with TRBJ1-1, with a possible D match to TRBD1 (6 bases). The CDR3 sequence is 14 residues long. The V gene's germline CDR1 is SGDLS and CDR2 YYNGEE. V was clipped by 4 bases and J by 1 base, with 11 bases between them.

The chain is built from TRBV7-9 and TRBJ1-5; D not certain. This CDR3 comprises 14 residues. V was pared by 5 bases and J by 5 bases, with 13 bases between. Germline values: CDR1 SEHNR, CDR2 FQNEAQ (reference sequence). CDR3 loop: CASSKSPRDQPQHF. The DNA of the CDR3 is TGTGCCAGCAGCAAAAGTCCCCGGGATCAGCCCCAGCATTTT.

The rearrangement uses TRBV11-2 and TRBJ2-1; TRBD2 matches 7 bases. The V gene's germline CDR1 is SGHAT and CDR2 FQNNGV. The CDR3 extends over 16 amino acids. V trimming: 4 bases; J trimming: 5 bases; junction bases outside the gene matches: 11. CDR3 nucleotides: TGTGCCAGCAGCTCTGCCCGTGGAGCGGGACACAATGAGCAGTTCTTC. Translated: CASSSARGAGHNEQFF.

The chain uses TRBV13 and TRBJ2-2, with a tentative D call TRBD1 (6 bases). Trimming cost V 0 bases and J 3 bases, with 14 bases left between them. This CDR3 spans 17 amino acids. The germline CDR1 and CDR2 sequences are PRHDT and FYEKMQ (reference sequence). This chain's CDR3 is CASSLGRLGADTGELFF. CDR3 DNA: TGTGCCAGCAGCTTAGGCCGTCTGGGGGCGGACACCGGGGAGCTGTTTTTT.

This chain links TRBV7-8 with TRBJ2-7; maybe TRBD1 (6 bases). Looked up from germline, CDR1 is SGHVS and CDR2 is FQNEAQ. Between the trimmed V and J ends, which lost 6 bases and 0 bases, there was a span of 12 bases. The CDR3 totals 14 residues. The DNA for the CDR3 is TGTGCCAGCAGTCCCAGGGGAAGCTCCTACGAGCAGTACTTC. Protein sequence: CASSPRGSSYEQYF.

In its sample, this clone was seen once. The V gene is TRBV2, the J gene TRBJ2-2; 9 bases map to TRBD2. With V trimmed by 6 bases and J by 1 base, 3 bases remained unmatched. CDR3 length: 15 amino acids. CDR1 and CDR2 (germline): SNHLY, FYNNEI. Here the CDR3 reads CASRLAGVNTGELFF. The DNA for the CDR3 is TGTGCCAGCAGATTAGCGGGAGTGAACACCGGGGAGCTGTTTTTT.

The V and J genes are TRBV28 and TRBJ2-1, with D hard to call. Germline CDR1 MDHEN, CDR2 SYDVKM. V was trimmed by 5 bases and J by 9 bases, leaving 11 bases between them. CDR3 length equals 12 residues. The CDR3: CASSLVTGEQFF. CDR3 DNA: TGTGCCAGCAGTCTCGTGACGGGTGAGCAGTTCTTC.

This chain links TRBV5-6 with TRBJ1-5; no firm D call. The V gene lost 1 base and the J gene lost 0 bases, with 11 bases spanning the gap. Germline lookup yields CDR1 SGHDT and CDR2 YYEEEE. This CDR3 has 16 amino acids. Here the CDR3 reads CASSLRAADSNQPQHF. CDR3 sequence (DNA): TGTGCCAGCAGCTTGAGGGCAGCGGATAGCAATCAGCCCCAGCATTTT.

The J gene is TRBJ2-1, the V gene TRBV7-3; 11 bases line up with TRBD2. The CDR3 loop spans 17 amino acids. J lost 4 bases, V lost 2 bases, and 7 bases had no gene match. Germline assignment: CDR1 SGHTA and CDR2 FQGTGA. The CDR3 region has the DNA TGTGCCAGCAGCTTATTGGGTAGCGGGAGGGTTTACAATGAGCAGTTCTTC. Protein product: CASSLLGSGRVYNEQFF. Combining the CDR3 with reference TRBV7-3 and TRBJ2-1 gives the whole variable domain GAGVSQTPSNKVTEKGKYVELRCDPISGHTALYWYRQSLGQGPEFLIYFQGTGAADDSGLPNDRFFAVRPEGSVSTLKIQRTERGDSAVYLCASSLLGSGRVYNEQFFGPGTRLTVL.

This clone was picked up many times. The V call is TRBV19, the J call TRBJ1-1, with a weak D call TRBD1 (5 bases). Germline loops: CDR1 LNHDA, CDR2 SQIVND (reference sequence). This CDR3 region has 17 residues. The V and J ends lost 1 base and 0 bases respectively, with 15 bases between them. The CDR3: CASSIGEAGSVNTEAFF. CDR3 nucleotide sequence: TGTGCCAGTAGTATAGGGGAGGCAGGGTCGGTGAACACTGAAGCTTTCTTT.